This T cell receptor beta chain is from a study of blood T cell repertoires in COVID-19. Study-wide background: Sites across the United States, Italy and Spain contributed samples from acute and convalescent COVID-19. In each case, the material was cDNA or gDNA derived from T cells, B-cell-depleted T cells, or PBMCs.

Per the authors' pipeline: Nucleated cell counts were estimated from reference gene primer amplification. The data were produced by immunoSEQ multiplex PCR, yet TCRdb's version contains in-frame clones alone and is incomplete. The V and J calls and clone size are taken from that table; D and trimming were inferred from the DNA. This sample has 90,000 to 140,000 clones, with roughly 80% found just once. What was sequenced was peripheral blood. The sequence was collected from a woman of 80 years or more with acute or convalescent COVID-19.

The CDR3 sequence: CASSQTGFGYTF. The CDR3 DNA reads as TGTGCCAGCAGCCAGACAGGGTTTGGCTACACCTTC. The V and J genes are TRBV14 and TRBJ1-2; 7 nucleotides line up with TRBD1. Germline-derived CDR1 and CDR2 are SGHDN and FVKESK. Trimming took 3 bases from V and 7 from J; bases not matched to a gene: 2. The CDR3 totals 12 residues.